These 29 T cell receptor beta chains share one sample of origin, sequenced in a study of T cell responses to AZD1222 COVID-19 vaccine. Data came from immunoSEQ multiplex PCR; TCRdb stores just in-frame clones and leaves some out. The sample shows approximately 150,000 clones, approximately 92% of them seen only once. This specimen consisted of peripheral blood, obtained on day 0 of AZD1222 vaccination. The receptor set was obtained from an adult in good health.

This sequence joins TRBV5-1 and TRBJ2-5, with 7 bases aligning to TRBD1. V trimming: 5 bases; J trimming: 0 bases; junction bases outside the gene matches: 4. The CDR3 loop spans 14 amino acids. Germline lookup yields CDR1 SGHRS and CDR2 YFSETQ. In nucleotides, the CDR3 is TGCGCCAGCAGAGTCGGGACAGACCAAGAGACCCAGTACTTC. The encoded protein is CASRVGTDQETQYF.

The chain carries TRBV28 and TRBJ1-3; perhaps TRBD1 as D (6 bases). V dropped 3 bases and J dropped 1 base, with 16 bases sitting between them. CDR1 MDHEN and CDR2 SYDVKM come from the germline V gene. This CDR3 has 17 residues. CDR3 nucleotides: TGTGCCAGCAGTTTTCCCGCCGGACAGCAGTCTGGAAACACCATATATTTT. Encoded protein: CASSFPAGQQSGNTIYF.

CDR3: CASSSRESTYQPQHF. The CDR3 DNA reads TGTGCCAGCAGCTCGCGGGAGTCGACATATCAGCCCCAGCATTTT. The chain carries TRBV6-6 and TRBJ1-5; the D is unclear. The CDR3 length is 15 residues. Trimming removed 6 bases from V and 5 bases from J, with 17 bases in between. Per germline, CDR1 MNHNY and CDR2 SVGAGI (reference sequence).

J is TRBJ2-2 and V is TRBV7-3; the D gene is possibly TRBD2 (5 bases). The CDR3 consists of 15 residues. Germline-derived CDR1 and CDR2 are SGHTA and FQGTGA. V was clipped by 0 bases and J by 4 bases, with 9 bases between them. CDR3 sequence (DNA): TGTGCCAGCAGCTTAACGGGAGTTATCACCGGGGAGCTGTTTTTT. It codes for CASSLTGVITGELFF.

The rearrangement uses TRBV3-1 (or the pseudogene TRBV3-2) and TRBJ2-1, with TRBD2 matching over 8 bases. From germline, CDR1 is LGHDT and CDR2 YNNKEL (reference sequence). There are 15 residues in the CDR3. After removal of 6 bases from V and 1 base from J, the junction contained 5 bases not matched to a gene. DNA for the CDR3: TGTGCCAGCAGGCCTAGCGGGCCGTCCTACAATGAGCAGTTCTTC. It yields the protein CASRPSGPSYNEQFF.

The V gene is TRBV19, the J gene TRBJ2-1; 9 bases are shared with TRBD2. The germline V gene has CDR1 LNHDA and CDR2 SQIVND (reference sequence). This CDR3 has 17 amino acids. The V segment lost 6 bases and the J segment 4 bases; nucleotides outside the gene matches: 13. The CDR3 sequence: CASSRAPSGARYNEQFF. DNA for the CDR3: TGTGCCAGTAGCCGGGCCCCTAGCGGGGCGAGATACAATGAGCAGTTCTTC.

This clone was counted a few times. DNA of the CDR3: TGTGCCTGGAGTGTATCAGGGAGGGGCTACACCTTC. Translating it yields CAWSVSGRGYTF. The chain recombines TRBV30 with TRBJ1-2; maybe TRBD1 (5 bases). In germline, CDR1 is GTSNPN, CDR2 SVGIG (reference sequence). The V end lost 0 bases, the J end lost 8 bases, and 10 bases lay between the germline ends. CDR3 length: 12 amino acids.

J is TRBJ2-1 and V is TRBV5-6; TRBD2 is a possible D gene (5 bases). Germline CDR1 and CDR2: SGHDT and YYEEEE. V lost 4 bases to trimming and J lost 8 bases, with 13 bases between them. There are 13 residues in the CDR3. CDR3 coding DNA: TGTGCCAGCAGCCCGGGGAGTTGGCATGAGCAGTTCTTC. It codes for CASSPGSWHEQFF.

This clone came up a few times. V and J are TRBV6-5 and TRBJ2-1, with 10 bases lining up with TRBD2. The CDR3 spans 13 residues. After removal of 7 bases from V and 5 bases from J, the junction contained 2 bases not matched to a gene. CDR1 MNHEY and CDR2 SVGAGI come from the germline V gene. The CDR3 spells CASNSGGDNEQFF. For the CDR3, the DNA is TGTGCCAGCAACAGCGGGGGGGACAATGAGCAGTTCTTC.

There are a few counts of this clone. The V gene is TRBV14, the J gene TRBJ2-3; TRBD1 agrees at 7 bases. The CDR3 length is 15 residues. After removal of 4 bases from V and 0 bases from J, the junction contained 4 bases not matched to a gene. Germline CDR1 SGHDN, CDR2 FVKESK. The CDR3 nucleotides read TGTGCCAGCAGCCTGGACAGGCCTAGCACAGATACGCAGTATTTT. Translating it yields CASSLDRPSTDTQYF.

The chain employs TRBV2 and TRBJ2-7, with 7 bases that match TRBD1. Germline V gene lookup returns CDR1 SNHLY and CDR2 FYNNEI. The CDR3 covers 12 residues. Trimming cost V 10 bases and J 0 bases; bases outside gene matches: 3. CDR3 nucleotide sequence: TGTGCCACCCGGGACAGCTCCTACGAGCAGTACTTC. Encoded protein: CATRDSSYEQYF.

V gene TRBV3-1 (or the pseudogene TRBV3-2) combines with J gene TRBJ1-4; 8 bases line up with TRBD1. Trimming cost V 6 bases and J 8 bases; bases outside gene matches: 8. The V gene's germline CDR1 is LGHDT and CDR2 YNNKEL (reference sequence). The CDR3 loop spans 14 amino acids. This CDR3 reads CASSLGTGGEKLFF. The DNA of the CDR3 is TGTGCCAGCAGTCTCGGGACAGGCGGCGAAAAACTGTTTTTT.

The genes are TRBV2 and TRBJ2-2; the D gene is possibly TRBD2 (6 bases). V lost 7 bases and J 0 bases, leaving 9 bases between the germline ends. CDR3 size: 14 residues. Germline values: CDR1 SNHLY, CDR2 FYNNEI. CDR3 sequence reads: CASKEGPNTGELFF. CDR3 in DNA: TGTGCCAGCAAGGAGGGACCGAACACCGGGGAGCTGTTTTTT.

The chain uses TRBV12-3 or TRBV12-4 and TRBJ1-1, with TRBD1 as a possible D gene (6 bases). The CDR3 sequence is 13 residues long. Deletions cut 6 bases from V and 4 bases from J, with 12 bases between. The CDR3: CASRPDRATEAFF. The CDR3, as DNA: TGTGCCAGCAGGCCGGACAGAGCCACTGAAGCTTTCTTT.

V is TRBV7-2 and J is TRBJ2-7; D is unclear. The V gene lost 5 bases and the J gene lost 3 bases, with 8 bases spanning the gap. The CDR3 is 12 amino acids. Per the germline V gene, CDR1 is SGHTA and CDR2 is FQGNSA. Here the CDR3 DNA reads TGTGCCAGCAGCCCTACCGGCTACGAGCAGTACTTC. It is translated as CASSPTGYEQYF.

V is TRBV6-1 and J is TRBJ1-6; 7 bases match TRBD1. The germline V gene encodes CDR1 MNHNS and CDR2 SASEGT. The J segment lost 10 bases and the V segment lost 1 base, leaving 7 bases of the junction unmatched. The CDR3 has 15 residues. CDR3 nucleotides: TGTGCCAGCAGTGAAGGTCGACAGGGAGGGTCACCCCTCCACTTT. This translates into CASSEGRQGGSPLHF.

The V and J genes are TRBV6-5 and TRBJ2-1; possibly TRBD1 for D (6 bases). V dropped 5 bases and J dropped 0 bases, with 11 bases sitting between them. This CDR3 region has 15 residues. Germline loops: CDR1 MNHEY, CDR2 SVGAGI. In nucleotides, the CDR3 is TGTGCCAGCAGTCCGACAGGAAGCTCCTACAATGAGCAGTTCTTC. Its protein product is CASSPTGSSYNEQFF.

The CDR3 DNA reads as TGTGCCAGCAGCCCTCCATCGGGCCTGTCCAGCTCCTACGAGCAGTACTTC. Protein: CASSPPSGLSSSYEQYF. V and J are TRBV7-8 and TRBJ2-7; D is ambiguous. Germline loops: CDR1 SGHVS, CDR2 FQNEAQ. The CDR3 is 17 amino acids. With 5 bases removed from V and 0 bases from J, the gap between germline ends came to 20 bases.

This clone was observed a single time. The V gene is TRBV5-1, the J gene TRBJ2-3; D is unresolved. V lost 4 bases and J lost 0, with 15 bases in between. CDR3 size: 16 residues. CDR1 and CDR2 (germline): SGHRS, YFSETQ. CDR3 coding DNA: TGCGCCAGCAGCGTAAAGACGGGTTCTAGCACAGATACGCAGTATTTT. It is translated as CASSVKTGSSTDTQYF.

The V gene is TRBV2, the J gene TRBJ1-6, with 12 bases aligning to TRBD1. The CDR3 loop spans 16 amino acids. V lost 4 bases and J lost 7; bases outside the gene matches: 5. Germline V gene sequence: CDR1 SNHLY, CDR2 FYNNEI. CDR3: CASSGGQGAGNSPLHF. DNA of the CDR3: TGTGCCAGCAGTGGGGGACAGGGGGCTGGGAATTCACCCCTCCACTTT.

The rearrangement links TRBV6-6 to TRBJ1-5; D not certain. The CDR3 extends over 15 amino acids. CDR1 and CDR2 from the germline V gene are MNHNY and SVGAGI (reference sequence). V was clipped by 7 bases and J by 2 bases, with 15 bases between them. In DNA form, the CDR3 reads TGTGCCAGCACGTGGGAGGCATTTGGCAATCAGCCCCAGCATTTT. Its protein is CASTWEAFGNQPQHF.

The chain employs TRBV7-3 and TRBJ1-6, with D possibly TRBD1 on 5 matching bases. This CDR3 contains 15 residues. In germline, CDR1 is SGHTA, CDR2 FQGTGA. The V gene lost 9 bases and the J gene lost 0 bases, with 12 bases spanning the gap. The CDR3 protein is CARRGKSSYNSPLHF. DNA of the CDR3: TGTGCCAGGAGGGGTAAGAGCTCCTATAATTCACCCCTCCACTTT. Full variable domain (outside the CDR3, taken from reference TRBV7-3 and TRBJ1-6): GAGVSQTPSNKVTEKGKYVELRCDPISGHTALYWYRQSLGQGPEFLIYFQGTGAADDSGLPNDRFFAVRPEGSVSTLKIQRTERGDSAVYLCARRGKSSYNSPLHFGNGTRLTVT.

This chain links TRBV5-8 with TRBJ2-2; 9 nucleotides align to TRBD1. V dropped 6 bases and J dropped 2; count of bases not matched to a gene: 5. The CDR3 covers 15 residues. Germline V gene data show CDR1 as SGHTS and CDR2 as YDEGEE. As DNA, the CDR3 is TGTGCCAGCAATCCGGACAGGGGAAACACCGGGGAGCTGTTTTTT. Residues: CASNPDRGNTGELFF. The variable domain in full, with the rest retrieved from reference TRBV5-8 and TRBJ2-2, is EAGVTQSPTHLIKTRGQQATLRCSPISGHTSVYWYQQALGLGLQFLLWYDEGEERNRGNFPPRFSGRQFPNYSSELNVNALELEDSALYLCASNPDRGNTGELFFGEGSRLTVL.

The chain has TRBV27 and TRBJ2-7; TRBD1 aligns across 7 bases. The CDR3 totals 15 residues. The germline V gene has CDR1 MNHEY and CDR2 SMNVEV (reference sequence). V gave up 5 bases and J gave up 7 bases; unmatched junction bases: 14. CDR3 in DNA: TGTGCCAGCAGTGTCACCGGGACAGCCTTGGGGGAGCAGTACTTC. Translation: CASSVTGTALGEQYF.

The count of this clone is one. This chain joins TRBV7-2 and TRBJ2-7; 10 bases are a match to TRBD1. The CDR3 totals 15 residues. Germline CDR1 SGHTA, CDR2 FQGNSA. Losses at the gene ends were 5 bases for V and 4 bases for J; bases not matched to a gene: 8. CDR3 coding DNA: TGTGCCAGCAGCCTCCGGACAGGGGGAAATTACGAGCAGTACTTC. Translating it yields CASSLRTGGNYEQYF. Complete variable domain (other parts from reference TRBV7-2 and TRBJ2-7): GAGVSQSPSNKVTEKGKDVELRCDPISGHTALYWYRQSLGQGLEFLIYFQGNSAPDKSGLPSDRFSAERTGGSVSTLTIQRTQQEDSAVYLCASSLRTGGNYEQYFGPGTRLTVT.

The chain couples TRBV2 to TRBJ1-2; the D is unclear. Germline V lookup: CDR1 SNHLY, CDR2 FYNNEI. CDR3 size: 14 residues. Trimming shortened V by 6 bases and J by 3 bases, and 14 bases separated the two germline ends. The CDR3 coding sequence is TGTGCCAGCAGGGACCTACAGAGGGACTATGGCTACACCTTC. This encodes CASRDLQRDYGYTF.

The chain employs TRBV27 and TRBJ2-7, with D perhaps matching TRBD2 (6 bases). The germline CDR1 and CDR2 sequences are MNHEY and SMNVEV (reference sequence). The CDR3 spans 16 residues. V was cut by 5 bases and J by 0 bases, with 17 bases left in between. The CDR3 is CASSPSRRATSYEQYF. The CDR3 nucleotides read TGTGCCAGCAGTCCCTCCCGGAGGGCTACCTCCTACGAGCAGTACTTC.

The chain joins TRBV11-1 to TRBJ1-1, with D uncertain. Trimming took 6 bases from V and 4 from J, leaving 9 bases between them. The CDR3 is made up of 12 amino acids. Looked up from germline, CDR1 is SGHAT and CDR2 is FQDESV (reference sequence). The CDR3 sequence is CASRSRGTEAFF. The DNA for the CDR3 is TGTGCCAGCAGGTCTCGGGGCACTGAAGCTTTCTTT. Together with reference TRBV11-1 and TRBJ1-1, the CDR3 gives the full variable domain: EAEVAQSPRYKITEKSQAVAFWCDPISGHATLYWYRQILGQGPELLVQFQDESVVDDSQLPKDRFSAERLKGVDSTLKIQPAELGDSAMYLCASRSRGTEAFFGQGTRLTVV.

The gene calls are TRBV15 and TRBJ2-5, with D unclear. V lost 0 bases to trimming and J lost 7 bases, with 6 bases between them. From germline, CDR1 is LNHNV and CDR2 YYDKDF (reference sequence). The CDR3 loop spans 12 amino acids. The DNA of the CDR3 is TGTGCCACCAGCAGAGACAGGAGGACCCAGTACTTC. Translating gives CATSRDRRTQYF.